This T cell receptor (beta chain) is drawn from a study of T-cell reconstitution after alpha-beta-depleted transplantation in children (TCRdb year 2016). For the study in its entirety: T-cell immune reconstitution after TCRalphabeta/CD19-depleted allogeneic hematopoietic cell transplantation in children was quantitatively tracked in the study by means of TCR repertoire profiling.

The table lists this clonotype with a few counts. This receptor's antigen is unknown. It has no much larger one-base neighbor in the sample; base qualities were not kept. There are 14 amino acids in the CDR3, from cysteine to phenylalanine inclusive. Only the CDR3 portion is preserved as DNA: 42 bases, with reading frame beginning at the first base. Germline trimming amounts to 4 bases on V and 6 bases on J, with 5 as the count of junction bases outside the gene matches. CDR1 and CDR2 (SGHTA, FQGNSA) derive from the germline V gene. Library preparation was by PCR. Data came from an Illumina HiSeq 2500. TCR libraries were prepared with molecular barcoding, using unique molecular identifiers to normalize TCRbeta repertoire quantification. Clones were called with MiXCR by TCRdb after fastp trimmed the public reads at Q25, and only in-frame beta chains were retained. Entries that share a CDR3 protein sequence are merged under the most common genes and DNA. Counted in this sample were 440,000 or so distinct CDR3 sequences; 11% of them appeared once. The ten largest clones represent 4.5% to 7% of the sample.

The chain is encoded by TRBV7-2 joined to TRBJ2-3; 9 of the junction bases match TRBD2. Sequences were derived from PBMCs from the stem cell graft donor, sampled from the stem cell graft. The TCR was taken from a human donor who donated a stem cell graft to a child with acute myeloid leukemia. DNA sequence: TGTGCCAGCAGCTGGACTAGCGCTCCTGATACGCAGTATTTT. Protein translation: CASSWTSAPDTQYF. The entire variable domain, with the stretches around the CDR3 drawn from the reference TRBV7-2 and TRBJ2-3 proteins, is GAGVSQSPSNKVTEKGKDVELRCDPISGHTALYWYRQSLGQGLEFLIYFQGNSAPDKSGLPSDRFSAERTGGSVSTLTIQRTQQEDSAVYLCASSWTSAPDTQYFGPGTRLTVL.